One and the same sample provided the 19 T cell receptor beta chains below, sequenced in a study of cytomegalovirus exposure and HLA in healthy donors. Assay: immunoSEQ multiplex PCR; the TCRdb copy retains only in-frame clones and omits some. The table lists 150,000 to 200,000 clones, about 80% of them singletons. Sequencing was performed on PBMCs. The receptors stem from a man younger than 30 in good health and CMV-seropositive.

Written as DNA, the CDR3 is TGTGCCAGCAGCGTAGGGGGACTAGCGGGAGCCGTCACAGATACGCAGTATTTT. Protein product: CASSVGGLAGAVTDTQYF. The chain has TRBV5-4 and TRBJ2-3; TRBD2 matches at 14 bases. This CDR3 comprises 18 residues. V dropped 4 bases and J dropped 2; count of bases not matched to a gene: 9. Germline CDR1 and CDR2: SGHNT and YYREEE (reference sequence).

V usage is TRBV7-9 and J usage is TRBJ1-4; the match to TRBD1 covers 7 bases. The ends lost 5 bases at V and 7 bases at J; junction bases unmatched: 7. Germline V gene data show CDR1 as SEHNR and CDR2 as FQNEAQ (reference sequence). The CDR3 runs to 14 residues. Here the CDR3 DNA reads TGTGCCAGCAGCCATGGACAGGCCGGTGAAAAACTGTTTTTT. This translates into CASSHGQAGEKLFF.

This clone was found a few times. CDR3 amino acids: CASSPPRETSYEQYF. As DNA, the CDR3 is TGTGCCAGCAGCCCTCCGCGGGAGACGTCCTACGAGCAGTACTTC. The genes are TRBV7-9 and TRBJ2-7; 7 bases align to TRBD2. CDR3 size: 15 residues. V was clipped by 5 bases and J by 1 base; unmatched bases: 8. Germline-derived CDR1 and CDR2 are SEHNR and FQNEAQ (reference sequence).

V and J are TRBV7-2 and TRBJ1-2; D remains unclear. CDR1 is SGHTA and CDR2 is FQGNSA in the germline V gene. The V end was cut by 3 bases, the J end by 6 bases, with 14 bases between. The CDR3 runs to 14 residues. The CDR3 sequence: CASSFQPGPHGYTF. CDR3 in DNA: TGTGCCAGCAGCTTCCAACCTGGCCCCCATGGCTACACCTTC.

This clone has a handful of counts. The chain recombines TRBV7-2 with TRBJ1-2; 7 bases map to TRBD1. The CDR3 is made up of 15 amino acids. The germline gives CDR1 SGHTA, CDR2 FQGNSA. V dropped 5 bases and J dropped 5; count of bases not matched to a gene: 11. The CDR3 bases are TGTGCCAGCAGCCGTCGACAGGGCGCTGGGTATGGCTACACCTTC. Its protein product is CASSRRQGAGYGYTF.

The chain employs TRBV7-2 and TRBJ2-7; D may be TRBD2 (6 bases). The V end lost 2 bases, the J end lost 2 bases, and 16 bases lay between the germline ends. Looked up from germline, CDR1 is SGHTA and CDR2 is FQGNSA. The CDR3 runs to 16 residues. CDR3 in amino acids: CASSLLSSGLTYEQYF. The CDR3 coding sequence is TGTGCCAGCAGCTTATTATCCAGCGGGTTAACCTACGAGCAGTACTTC.

This chain connects TRBV28 to TRBJ2-6; 7 positions agree with TRBD1. CDR1 and CDR2 (germline): MDHEN, SYDVKM. Trimming cost V 6 bases and J 0 bases; bases outside gene matches: 20. CDR3 length equals 21 residues. The chain's CDR3 is CASSRTLLRDSVSSGANVLTF. CDR3 DNA: TGTGCCAGCAGCAGGACTCTCCTCCGGGACAGTGTAAGCTCTGGGGCCAACGTCCTGACTTTC. Full variable domain (remainder filled in from reference TRBV28 and TRBJ2-6): DVKVTQSSRYLVKRTGEKVFLECVQDMDHENMFWYRQDPGLGLRLIYFSYDVKMKEKGDIPEGYSVSREKKERFSLILESASTNQTSMYLCASSRTLLRDSVSSGANVLTFGAGSRLTVL.

The J gene is TRBJ2-7, the V gene TRBV6-6; TRBD2 aligns across 8 bases. The germline CDR1 and CDR2 sequences are MNHNY and SVGAGI (reference sequence). V gave up 2 bases and J gave up 6 bases; unmatched junction bases: 9. The CDR3 contains 15 residues. The CDR3 DNA reads TGTGCCAGCAGTTACGTCCGGACTAGCTTCTCCGAGCAGTACTTC. Translated, it gives CASSYVRTSFSEQYF.

V usage is TRBV7-2 and J usage is TRBJ2-2; TRBD1 matches at 10 bases. Germline CDR1 SGHTA, CDR2 FQGNSA. Trimming at V came to 6 bases and at J to 7 bases, leaving 5 bases not matched to a gene. CDR3 length: 14 residues. The CDR3 DNA is TGTGCCAGCAGGCGGGACAGGGGAGTCGGGGAGCTGTTTTTT. Amino acids: CASRRDRGVGELFF.

This chain joins TRBV19 and TRBJ2-2; weak D call: TRBD2 (6 bases). Between the trimmed V and J ends, which lost 7 bases and 7 bases, there was a span of 10 bases. Germline CDR1 is LNHDA and CDR2 is SQIVND (reference sequence). The CDR3 extends over 12 amino acids. The CDR3 DNA sequence: TGTGCCAGTACTGGGAGGTTCGGGGAGCTGTTTTTT. Protein product: CASTGRFGELFF.

Here the CDR3 DNA reads TGTGCCAGCAGCCAAGATCATCGAGTCAGGGCGGCCCCGAGCTCCTACGAGCAGTACTTC. It codes for CASSQDHRVRAAPSSYEQYF. The chain combines TRBV4-2 with TRBJ2-7, with a weak D call TRBD1 (5 bases). V gave up 0 bases and J gave up 0 bases, with 24 bases separating them. The CDR3 totals 20 residues. Per germline, CDR1 LGHNA and CDR2 YNFKEQ.

DNA for the CDR3: TGTGCCAGCAGATCCCCCCCGGGGGAGACCCAGTACTTC. As protein: CASRSPPGETQYF. The chain employs TRBV28 and TRBJ2-5, with a tentative D call TRBD2 (5 bases). V was shortened by 6 bases and J by 5 bases, with 13 bases between the two germline ends. The CDR3 spans 13 residues. CDR1 MDHEN and CDR2 SYDVKM come from the germline V gene.

This clone occurred a few times. This chain uses TRBV7-9 with TRBJ2-7; 10 nucleotides line up with TRBD2. CDR1 is SEHNR and CDR2 is FQNEAQ in the germline V gene (reference sequence). V gave up 0 bases and J gave up 3 bases; unmatched junction bases: 5. The CDR3 is 16 residues long. CDR3 region: CASSLAQASGSYEQYF. The DNA for the CDR3 is TGTGCCAGCAGCTTAGCGCAGGCTAGCGGGAGCTACGAGCAGTACTTC.

The V gene is TRBV4-3, the J gene TRBJ1-5, with D possibly matching TRBD1 (5 bases). CDR3 length equals 15 residues. CDR1 LGHNA and CDR2 YSLEER come from the germline V gene. V was shortened by 0 bases and J by 10 bases, with 16 bases between the two germline ends. Here the CDR3 DNA reads TGCGCCAGCAGCCAAGATTTGGCCACAGGAGAACCCCAGCATTTT. Translating it yields CASSQDLATGEPQHF.

CDR3 DNA sequence: TGTGCCAGTAGTACCCCGGGGGTTGGGGCCAACGTCCTGACTTTC. Translating gives CASSTPGVGANVLTF. The J gene is TRBJ2-6, the V gene TRBV19, with a weak D call TRBD2 (6 bases). Trimming removed 4 bases at V and 3 bases at J, with 10 bases between. Germline V gives CDR1 LNHDA, CDR2 SQIVND (reference sequence). CDR3 length equals 15 residues.

The chain links TRBV5-6 to TRBJ1-4, with a possible D match to TRBD1 (5 bases). The germline V and J ends were trimmed by 2 bases and 0 bases, with 14 bases remaining between them. The CDR3 is 17 residues long. Germline V gene lookup returns CDR1 SGHDT and CDR2 YYEEEE. CDR3 sequence reads: CASSFMAGPATNEKLFF. DNA of the CDR3: TGTGCCAGCAGCTTTATGGCAGGGCCAGCAACTAATGAAAAACTGTTTTTT.

The chain recombines TRBV9 with TRBJ1-4, with D unclear. The ends were cut back, 3 bases at V and 0 bases at J, with 12 bases in the middle. The CDR3 sequence is 16 residues long. Germline CDR1 SGDLS, CDR2 YYNGEE. The CDR3 reads CASSAGWSTTNEKLFF. The CDR3 coding sequence is TGTGCCAGCAGCGCGGGTTGGTCAACAACTAATGAAAAACTGTTTTTT. The full variable domain, its missing parts supplied by reference TRBV9 and TRBJ1-4, is DSGVTQTPKHLITATGQRVTLRCSPRSGDLSVYWYQQSLDQGLQFLIQYYNGEERAKGNILERFSAQQFPDLHSELNLSSLELGDSALYFCASSAGWSTTNEKLFFGSGTQLSVL.

The chain has TRBV28 and TRBJ1-3; the match to TRBD1 covers 9 bases. The germline gives CDR1 MDHEN, CDR2 SYDVKM. There are 16 residues in the CDR3. J gave up 2 bases and V 5 bases, and 7 bases lay outside the gene matches. CDR3: CASSPTGGLTGNTIYF. CDR3 bases: TGTGCCAGCAGTCCGACAGGGGGACTTACTGGAAACACCATATATTTT.

The V and J genes are TRBV11-3 and TRBJ2-7; 9 positions agree with TRBD2. Germline CDR1 and CDR2: SGHNT and YENEEA. This CDR3 has 15 amino acids. Germline trimming cut 4 bases from V and 0 bases from J; bases unmatched to any gene: 4. In DNA form, the CDR3 reads TGTGCCAGCAGCTCAGCGGGAGGCGACTCCTACGAGCAGTACTTC. This translates into CASSSAGGDSYEQYF. Full variable domain (rest looked up from reference TRBV11-3 and TRBJ2-7): EAGVVQSPRYKIIEKKQPVAFWCNPISGHNTLYWYLQNLGQGPELLIRYENEEAVDDSQLPKDRFSAERLKGVDSTLKIQPAELGDSAVYLCASSSAGGDSYEQYFGPGTRLTVT.